The 4 T cell receptor beta chains given below trace back to one sample, sequenced in a study of early T cells in non-severe SARS-CoV-2 infection (dated by TCRdb to the early 2020s). Receptor amplification or capture employed 5' RACE. Instrument used: NextSeq 500. The public reads were reprocessed in TCRdb via fastp at Q25 and MiXCR, keeping in-frame beta chains. Rows with a matching CDR3 protein are joined into one entry that keeps the most common DNA and genes. Counted in this sample were around 72,000 distinct CDR3 sequences; roughly 9.1% of them appeared once. In total, the top ten clones hold under 10% of the sample. The specimen comprised whole blood, sampled at baseline. These TCRs come from an adult who was a healthcare worker with PCR-confirmed SARS-CoV-2 infection or an uninfected control (not recorded which).

J is TRBJ1-1 and V is TRBV2; no clear D. Between the trimmed V and J ends, which lost 7 bases and 0 bases, there was a span of 12 bases. This CDR3 region has 14 residues. CDR1 is SNHLY and CDR2 is FYNNEI in the germline V gene. The CDR3 spells CASIAGRLNTEAFF. The CDR3 DNA reads TGTGCCAGCATCGCGGGTCGCCTGAACACTGAAGCTTTCTTT.

This clonotype has ten or more counts. CDR3 sequence: CASTVGRGYEQYF. The CDR3 DNA sequence: TGTGCCAGCACCGTGGGACGGGGTTACGAGCAGTACTTC. The rearrangement uses TRBV11-2 and TRBJ2-7; tentatively, D is TRBD1 or TRBD2 (5 bases each). Germline loops: CDR1 SGHAT, CDR2 FQNNGV. This CDR3 has 13 residues. V shed 7 bases and J shed 4 bases, with 14 bases lying between them.

The chain has TRBV5-4 and TRBJ1-1, with D maybe TRBD1 (6 bases). Germline V gives CDR1 SGHNT, CDR2 YYREEE (reference sequence). CDR3 size: 13 residues. V lost 2 bases to trimming and J lost 6 bases, with 11 bases between them. CDR3 nucleotide sequence: TGTGCCAGCAGCTTACCACAGGGACCTGAAGCTTTCTTT. This codes for CASSLPQGPEAFF.

This clonotype was seen just once. V and J are TRBV5-4 and TRBJ2-1; D possibly corresponds to TRBD2 (5 bases). Germline CDR1 SGHNT, CDR2 YYREEE (reference sequence). There are 16 residues in the CDR3. The germline V and J ends were trimmed by 4 bases and 0 bases, with 14 bases remaining between them. The CDR3 region has the DNA TGTGCCAGCAGCCTACGGACTGCGAACTCCTACAATGAGCAGTTCTTC. Its protein product is CASSLRTANSYNEQFF.